This T cell receptor beta chain comes out of a study of regulatory T cells in long-lasting Graves disease. This clonotype was counted ten times or more. CDR1 and CDR2 (germline): SGHDT, YYEEEE. Trimming left V 7 bases short and J 1 base short, with 8 bases between. This CDR3 has 12 residues. The time point here: newly diagnosed GD, antithyroid drugs for less than 3 months. RNA extracted from PBMCs served as the sequencing template. Patients of an endocrinology department in Xi'an, China, were included. HTBI primers from iRepertoire and Arm-PCR of CDR3 regions yielded the TCR beta libraries. TCRdb re-derived calls from the multiplex PCR reads in MiXCR, one entry per CDR3 protein. The sample includes around 320,000 distinct CDR3 sequences, around 15% seen only once; the top ten take approximately 30%. This same sample was also taken into another study, of T cells in Graves' hyperthyroidism and ophthalmopathy. That paper notes: Any patient presenting with uncontrolled infection, other autoimmune disease, pregnancy or lactation was left out. The TCR CDR3 was amplified in a first-round RT-PCR using the HTBI primer set. Expanded thyroid clonotypes (above 0.001) were mostly also found in blood.

This clonotype was sampled from a man in his forties with Graves disease. The gene calls are TRBV5-6 and TRBJ2-5; tentative D call: TRBD2 (6 bases). Source: peripheral blood mononuclear cells (PBMCs), taken at new diagnosis, from a patient treated with antithyroid drugs. The CDR3 sequence: CASGEVQETQYF. CDR3 in DNA: TGTGCCAGCGGGGAGGTCCAAGAGACCCAGTACTTC.